This T cell receptor (beta chain) originates from a study of T cells after yellow fever vaccination. UMIs were added to TCR cDNA along with a universal primer site when it was made by 5'RACE template switching. TCRdb called the 5' RACE reads again in MiXCR, with one record for every CDR3 protein. Of hundreds of thousands of distinct CDR3 sequences in the sample, over 15% were seen once. Findings and caveats of the study: The secondary response showed a weaker magnitude and a faster peak, day 5 versus 15.

As concerns this clonotype: Its antigen is undetermined.

Germline V gene lookup returns CDR1 SGHRS and CDR2 YFSETQ. The V segment lost 6 bases and the J segment 11 bases; nucleotides outside the gene matches: 11. This CDR3 is 14 amino acids long. J is TRBJ1-6 and V is TRBV5-1, with 7 bases fitting TRBD1. This TCR derives from a man in his late teens or twenties who received the YFV17D yellow fever vaccine. The starting material was PBMCs, obtained before the yellow fever booster vaccination. The CDR3 region is CASNRGGRGTPLHF. The CDR3 DNA reads as TGCGCCAGCAACCGAGGGGGCCGGGGGACACCCCTCCACTTT.